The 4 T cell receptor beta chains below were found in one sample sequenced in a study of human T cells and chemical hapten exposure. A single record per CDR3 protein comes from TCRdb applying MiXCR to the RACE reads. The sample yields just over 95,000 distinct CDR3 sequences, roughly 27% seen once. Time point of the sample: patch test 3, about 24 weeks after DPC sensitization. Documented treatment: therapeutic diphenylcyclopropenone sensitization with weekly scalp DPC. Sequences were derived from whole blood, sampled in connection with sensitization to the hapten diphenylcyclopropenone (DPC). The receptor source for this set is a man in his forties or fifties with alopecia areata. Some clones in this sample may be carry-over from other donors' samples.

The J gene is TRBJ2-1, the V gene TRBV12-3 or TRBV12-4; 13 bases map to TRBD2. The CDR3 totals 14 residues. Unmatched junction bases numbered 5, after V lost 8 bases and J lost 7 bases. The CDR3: CASQTSGRWNEQFF. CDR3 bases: TGTGCCAGCCAGACTAGCGGGAGGTGGAATGAGCAGTTCTTC.

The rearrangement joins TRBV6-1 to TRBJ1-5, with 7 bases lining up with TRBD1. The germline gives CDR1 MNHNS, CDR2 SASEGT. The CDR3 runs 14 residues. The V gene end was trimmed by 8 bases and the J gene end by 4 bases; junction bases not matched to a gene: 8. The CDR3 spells CASRTGDGNQPQHF. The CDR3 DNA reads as TGTGCCAGCCGGACAGGCGACGGGAATCAGCCCCAGCATTTT.

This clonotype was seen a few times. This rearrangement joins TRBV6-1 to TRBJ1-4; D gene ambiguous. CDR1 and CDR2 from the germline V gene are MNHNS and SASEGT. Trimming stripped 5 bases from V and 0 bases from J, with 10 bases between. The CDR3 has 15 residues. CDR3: CASSLGETTNEKLFF. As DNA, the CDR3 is TGTGCCAGCAGTCTAGGCGAGACAACTAATGAAAAACTGTTTTTT.

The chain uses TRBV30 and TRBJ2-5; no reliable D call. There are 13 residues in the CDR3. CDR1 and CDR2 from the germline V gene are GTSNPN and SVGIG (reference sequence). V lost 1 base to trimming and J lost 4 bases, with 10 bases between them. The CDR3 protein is CAWSGGIGETQYF. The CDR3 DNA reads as TGTGCCTGGAGTGGAGGAATTGGAGAGACCCAGTACTTC.